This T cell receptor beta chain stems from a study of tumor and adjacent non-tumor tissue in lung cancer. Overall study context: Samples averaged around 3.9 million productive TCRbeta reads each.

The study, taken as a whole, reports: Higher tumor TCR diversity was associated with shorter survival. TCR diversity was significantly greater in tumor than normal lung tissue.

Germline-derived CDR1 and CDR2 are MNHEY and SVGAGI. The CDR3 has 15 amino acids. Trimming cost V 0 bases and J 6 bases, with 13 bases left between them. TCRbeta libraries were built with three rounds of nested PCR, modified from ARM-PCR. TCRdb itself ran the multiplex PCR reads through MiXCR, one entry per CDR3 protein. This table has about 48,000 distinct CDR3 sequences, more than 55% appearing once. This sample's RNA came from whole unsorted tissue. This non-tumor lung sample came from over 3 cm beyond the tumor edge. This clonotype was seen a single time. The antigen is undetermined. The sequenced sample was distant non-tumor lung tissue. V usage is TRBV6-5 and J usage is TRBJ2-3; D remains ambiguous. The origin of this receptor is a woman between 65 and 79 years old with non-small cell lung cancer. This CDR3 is CASSYSSTNTDTQYF. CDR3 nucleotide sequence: TGTGCCAGCAGTTACTCGTCTACGAACACTGATACGCAGTATTTT.